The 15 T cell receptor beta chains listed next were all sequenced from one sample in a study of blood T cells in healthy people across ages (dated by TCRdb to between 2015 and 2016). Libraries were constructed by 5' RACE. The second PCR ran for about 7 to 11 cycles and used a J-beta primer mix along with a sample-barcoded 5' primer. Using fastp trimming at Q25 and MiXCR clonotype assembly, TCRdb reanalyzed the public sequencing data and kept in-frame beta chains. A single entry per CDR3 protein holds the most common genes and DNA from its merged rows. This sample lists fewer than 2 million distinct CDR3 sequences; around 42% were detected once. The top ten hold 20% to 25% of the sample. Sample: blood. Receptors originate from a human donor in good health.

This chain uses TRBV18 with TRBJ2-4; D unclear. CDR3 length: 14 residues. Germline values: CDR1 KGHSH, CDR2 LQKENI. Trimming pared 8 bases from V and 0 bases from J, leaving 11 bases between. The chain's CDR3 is CASGTAIAKNIQYF. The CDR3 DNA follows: TGTGCCAGCGGAACCGCCATAGCCAAAAACATTCAGTACTTC.

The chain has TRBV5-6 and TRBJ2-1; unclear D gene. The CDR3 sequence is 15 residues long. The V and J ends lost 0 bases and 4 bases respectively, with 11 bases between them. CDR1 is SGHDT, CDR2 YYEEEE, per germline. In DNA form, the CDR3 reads TGTGCCAGCAGCTTGGACCCCCAGCCTTACAATGAGCAGTTCTTC. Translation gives CASSLDPQPYNEQFF.

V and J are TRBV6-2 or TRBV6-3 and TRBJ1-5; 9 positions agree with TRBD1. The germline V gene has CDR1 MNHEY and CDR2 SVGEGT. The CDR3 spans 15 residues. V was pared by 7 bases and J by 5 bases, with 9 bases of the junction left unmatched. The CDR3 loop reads CASTIQGAPYQPQHF. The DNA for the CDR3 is TGTGCCAGCACCATACAGGGGGCCCCTTATCAGCCCCAGCATTTT.

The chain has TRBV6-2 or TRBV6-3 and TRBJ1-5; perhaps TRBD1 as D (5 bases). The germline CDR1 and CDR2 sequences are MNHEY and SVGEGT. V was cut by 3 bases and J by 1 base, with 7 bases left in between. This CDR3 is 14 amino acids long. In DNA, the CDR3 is TGTGCCAGCAGTTATCGACAGAGCAATCAGCCCCAGCATTTT. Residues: CASSYRQSNQPQHF.

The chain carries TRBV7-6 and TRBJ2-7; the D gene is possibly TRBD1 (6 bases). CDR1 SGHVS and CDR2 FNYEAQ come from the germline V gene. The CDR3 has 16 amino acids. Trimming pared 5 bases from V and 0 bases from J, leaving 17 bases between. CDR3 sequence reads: CASSPGQGVSSYEQYF. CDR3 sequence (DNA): TGTGCCAGCAGCCCGGGACAAGGAGTTAGCTCCTACGAGCAGTACTTC.

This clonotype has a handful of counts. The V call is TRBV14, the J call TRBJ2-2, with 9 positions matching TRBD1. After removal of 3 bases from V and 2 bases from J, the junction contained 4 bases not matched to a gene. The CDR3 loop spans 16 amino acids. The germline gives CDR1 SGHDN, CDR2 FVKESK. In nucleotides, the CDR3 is TGTGCCAGCAGCCACCGGACAGGGGACAACACCGGGGAGCTGTTTTTT. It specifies CASSHRTGDNTGELFF.

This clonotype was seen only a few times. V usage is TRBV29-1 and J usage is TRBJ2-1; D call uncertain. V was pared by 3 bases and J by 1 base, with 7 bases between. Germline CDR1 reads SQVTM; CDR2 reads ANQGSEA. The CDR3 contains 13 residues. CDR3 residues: CSVEPVSYNEQFF. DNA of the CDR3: TGCAGCGTTGAGCCCGTTTCCTACAATGAGCAGTTCTTC.

CDR3 sequence reads: CARQGAKNTGELFF. CDR3 bases: TGTGCCAGACAGGGGGCGAAGAACACCGGGGAGCTGTTTTTT. The chain combines TRBV2 with TRBJ2-2; TRBD1 matches 9 bases. This CDR3 has 14 residues. Germline V gene data show CDR1 as SNHLY and CDR2 as FYNNEI. V lost 9 bases to trimming and J lost 1 base; unmatched junction nucleotides: 3.

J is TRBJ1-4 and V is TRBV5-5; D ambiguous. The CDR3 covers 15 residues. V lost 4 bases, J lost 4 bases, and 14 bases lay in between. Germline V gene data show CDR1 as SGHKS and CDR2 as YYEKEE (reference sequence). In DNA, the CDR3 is TGTGCCAGCAGCCGTATCCGGGGTGGTAATGAAAAACTGTTTTTT. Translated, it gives CASSRIRGGNEKLFF.

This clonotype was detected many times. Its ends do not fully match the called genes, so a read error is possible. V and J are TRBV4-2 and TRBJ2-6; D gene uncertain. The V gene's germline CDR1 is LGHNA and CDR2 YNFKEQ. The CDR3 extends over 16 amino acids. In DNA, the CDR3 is TGCGCCAGCAGCCAAGATTCATCTTCTGGGGCCAACGTCCTGACTTTC. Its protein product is CASSQDSSSGANVLTF.

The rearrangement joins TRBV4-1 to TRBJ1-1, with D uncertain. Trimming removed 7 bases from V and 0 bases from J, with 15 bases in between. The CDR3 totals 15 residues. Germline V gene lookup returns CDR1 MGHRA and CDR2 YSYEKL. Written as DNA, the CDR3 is TGCGCCAGCACCCCGGACGGAGGCTTGAACACTGAAGCTTTCTTT. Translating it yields CASTPDGGLNTEAFF.

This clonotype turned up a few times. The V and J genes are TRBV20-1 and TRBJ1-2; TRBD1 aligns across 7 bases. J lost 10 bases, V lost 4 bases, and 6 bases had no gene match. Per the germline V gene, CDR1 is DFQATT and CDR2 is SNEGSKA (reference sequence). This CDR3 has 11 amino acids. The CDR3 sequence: CSATGQRDYTF. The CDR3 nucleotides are TGCAGTGCTACGGGACAGCGCGACTACACCTTC.

The DNA for the CDR3 is TGTGCCAGCAGCAACGGACAGGCCCCTAACTATGGCTACACCTTC. It specifies CASSNGQAPNYGYTF. This chain links TRBV7-2 with TRBJ1-2, with 7 nucleotides matching TRBD1. CDR1 and CDR2 from the germline V gene are SGHTA and FQGNSA. The CDR3 has 15 residues. The V and J ends lost 5 bases and 0 bases, in that order; junction bases with no gene match: 6.

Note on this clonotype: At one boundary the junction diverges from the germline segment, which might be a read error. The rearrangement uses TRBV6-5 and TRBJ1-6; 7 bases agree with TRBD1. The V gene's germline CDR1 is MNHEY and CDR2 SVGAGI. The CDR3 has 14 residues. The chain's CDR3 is CASSFGTDNPPLHF. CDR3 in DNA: TGTGCCAGCAGTTTTGGGACAGATAATCCACCCCTCCACTTT.

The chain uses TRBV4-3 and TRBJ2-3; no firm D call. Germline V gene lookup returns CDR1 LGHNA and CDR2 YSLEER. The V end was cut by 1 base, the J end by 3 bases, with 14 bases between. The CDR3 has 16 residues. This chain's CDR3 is CASSQGFQKDTDTQYF. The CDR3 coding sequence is TGCGCCAGCAGCCAAGGATTCCAGAAAGATACAGATACGCAGTATTTT.